Listed below are T cell receptor beta chains from one sample, sequenced in a study of T cells after yellow fever vaccination. MiXCR, run by TCRdb on the 5' RACE reads, gives a single entry per CDR3 protein. The table shows around 310,000 distinct CDR3 sequences, with 8.7% occurring only once. The sequencing used PBMCs, collected on the day of the first yellow fever vaccination. These receptors were collected from a young man who received the YFV17D yellow fever vaccine. The CDR3 runs from the conserved cysteine through the conserved F or W. The D gene is left open where the match is weak. Clone size, where shown, is once, few, many, or a class for clones that have expanded.

TRBV12-3/TRBV12-4	.	TRBJ2-2	TRBD2	CASSFLAGGLTGELFF	TGTGCCAGCAGTTTCCTAGCGGGGGGACTTACCGGGGAGCTGTTTTTT
TRBV27	.	TRBJ2-1	TRBD1	CASRETGAKNEQFF	TGTGCCAGCAGGGAGACAGGGGCCAAAAATGAGCAGTTCTTC
TRBV29-1	.	TRBJ1-4	.	CSVEDRGATNEKLFF	TGCAGCGTTGAAGATCGGGGGGCAACTAATGAAAAACTGTTTTTT
TRBV7-9	few	TRBJ1-2	.	CASSFGTPNGYGYTF	TGTGCCAGCAGCTTCGGGACACCGAACGGCTATGGCTACACCTTC
TRBV28	few	TRBJ2-1	TRBD2	CASRPSGTSPHNEQFF	TGTGCCAGCAGACCGTCCGGGACTAGCCCCCACAATGAGCAGTTCTTC
TRBV7-2	.	TRBJ1-2	TRBD1	CASSLGGTGSYGYTF	TGTGCCAGCAGCTTAGGTGGGACAGGCTCGTATGGCTACACCTTC
TRBV14	few	TRBJ1-2	TRBD1	CASSPLRTGSEPYGYTF	TGTGCCAGCAGCCCCCTCAGGACAGGGTCGGAACCATATGGCTACACCTTC
TRBV27	few	TRBJ2-1	.	CASKGGARPYNEQFF	TGTGCCAGCAAGGGGGGCGCCCGGCCCTACAATGAGCAGTTCTTC
TRBV11-3	few	TRBJ2-1	.	CASSSTNEQFF	TGTGCCAGCAGCTCCACTAATGAGCAGTTCTTC
TRBV19	few	TRBJ2-5	TRBD1	CASSSLWDRERETQYF	TGTGCCAGTAGTTCCCTGTGGGACAGGGAGCGAGAGACCCAGTACTTC
TRBV4-2	.	TRBJ1-1	.	CASSQDPKTTEAFF	TGTGCCAGCAGCCAAGACCCCAAGACGACTGAAGCTTTCTTT
TRBV7-2	few	TRBJ2-5	TRBD2	CASSISGGAKTQYF	TGTGCCAGCAGCATTAGCGGGGGGGCAAAGACCCAGTACTTC
TRBV6-1	.	TRBJ1-6	TRBD1	CASRPRDRTRGSPLHF	TGTGCCAGCAGGCCCCGGGACAGGACGAGGGGTTCACCCCTCCACTTT
TRBV5-1	few	TRBJ2-2	TRBD2	CASSSMGGPGELFF	TGCGCCAGCAGCTCAATGGGAGGGCCCGGGGAGCTGTTTTTT
TRBV7-2	.	TRBJ2-1	.	CASSSGPGYNEQFF	TGTGCCAGCAGCTCCGGGCCAGGGTACAATGAGCAGTTCTTC
TRBV2	few	TRBJ2-5	.	CATMNQETQYF	TGTGCCACCATGAACCAAGAGACCCAGTACTTC
TRBV7-2	many	TRBJ1-5	.	CASSPEQQGNNQPQHF	TGTGCCAGCAGCCCCGAACAACAGGGTAACAATCAGCCCCAGCATTTT
TRBV13	once	TRBJ1-1	TRBD1	CASSRGGQGDTEAFF	TGTGCCAGCAGCCGCGGAGGACAGGGGGACACTGAAGCTTTCTTT